This note documents a single TCR beta chain sequence. Germline V gene data show CDR1 as GTSNPN and CDR2 as SVGIG (reference sequence). The J segment lost 1 base and the V segment lost 7 bases, leaving 6 bases of the junction unmatched. This CDR3 has 13 residues. The sample belongs to a study of blood T cell repertoires in COVID-19. Turning to the study itself: The samples span acute and convalescent COVID-19 from the United States, Italy and Spain. Nucleic acid was either cDNA or gDNA, and it came from T cells, B-cell-depleted T cells, or PBMCs.

Authors' data handling: Scientists estimated how many nucleated cells there were by amplifying reference gene primers. Clones were sequenced by immunoSEQ multiplex PCR, and TCRdb holds only the in-frame ones, with some missing. That table gives V, J and clone size, and the DNA gave D and trimming. The repertoire holds over 250,000 clones, with around 90% as singletons. V and J are TRBV30 and TRBJ1-1; TRBD1 aligns across 7 bases. Sequences were obtained from peripheral blood. The receptor's source is a man aged 50-59 years with acute or convalescent COVID-19. The CDR3 region has the DNA TGTGCCTCCCCGGGACAGCAGAACACTGAAGCTTTCTTT. This codes for CASPGQQNTEAFF.